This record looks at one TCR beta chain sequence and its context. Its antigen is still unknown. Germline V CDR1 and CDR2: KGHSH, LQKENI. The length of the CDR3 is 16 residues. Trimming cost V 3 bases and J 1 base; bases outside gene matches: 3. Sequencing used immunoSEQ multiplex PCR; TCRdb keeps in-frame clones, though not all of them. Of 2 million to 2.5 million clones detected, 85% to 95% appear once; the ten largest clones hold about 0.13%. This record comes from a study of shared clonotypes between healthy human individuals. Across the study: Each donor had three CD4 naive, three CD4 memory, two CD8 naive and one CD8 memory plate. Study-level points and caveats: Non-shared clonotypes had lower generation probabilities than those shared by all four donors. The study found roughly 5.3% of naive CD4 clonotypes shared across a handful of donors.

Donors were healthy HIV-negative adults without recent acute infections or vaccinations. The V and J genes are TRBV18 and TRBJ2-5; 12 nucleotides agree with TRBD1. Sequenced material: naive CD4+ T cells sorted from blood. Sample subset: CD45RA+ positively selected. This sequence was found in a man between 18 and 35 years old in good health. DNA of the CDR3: TGTGCCAGCTCACCTTTGGGACAGGGGGCCCAAGAGACCCAGTACTTC. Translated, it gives CASSPLGQGAQETQYF.